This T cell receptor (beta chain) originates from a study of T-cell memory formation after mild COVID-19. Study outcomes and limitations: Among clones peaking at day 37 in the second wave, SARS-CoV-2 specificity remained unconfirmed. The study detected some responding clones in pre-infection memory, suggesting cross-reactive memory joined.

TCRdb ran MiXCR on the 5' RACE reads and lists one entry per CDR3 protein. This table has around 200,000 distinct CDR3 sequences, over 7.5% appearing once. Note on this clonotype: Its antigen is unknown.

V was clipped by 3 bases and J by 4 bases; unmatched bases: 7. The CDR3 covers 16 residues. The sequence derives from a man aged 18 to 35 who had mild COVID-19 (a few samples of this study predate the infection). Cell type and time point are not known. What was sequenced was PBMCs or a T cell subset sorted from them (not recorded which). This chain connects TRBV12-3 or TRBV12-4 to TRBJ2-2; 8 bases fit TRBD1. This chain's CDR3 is CASSFITGGGTGELFF. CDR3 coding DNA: TGTGCCAGCAGTTTCATCACAGGGGGAGGCACCGGGGAGCTGTTTTTT.